This T cell receptor (beta chain) comes out of a study of radiation and T cells in renal cell carcinoma. Overall study results and limits: Top tumor clonotypes rose in blood 2 weeks post-radiation, then contracted. Pretreatment tumor biopsies were lacking, so baseline clonotypes are unknown.

This CDR3 is built from 14 residues. CDR1 and CDR2 (germline): LNHDA, SQIVND (reference sequence). Trimming left V 6 bases short and J 0 bases short, with 8 bases between. Assay used: immunoSEQ multiplex PCR; TCRdb lists only in-frame clones, some missing. The repertoire consists of roughly 150,000 clones, with roughly 86% occurring once and the leading ten covering over 10%. Time point meaning: blood 2 weeks post-SBRT. The treatment: 15 Gy SBRT to primary tumor, nephrectomy 4 weeks later. About this clone itself: Its specificity is unknown.

The sequenced sample was blood, obtained from a patient whose treatment included radiotherapy and nephrectomy. The rearrangement uses TRBV19 and TRBJ1-4; no firm D call. The sequence came from a woman in her forties or fifties with renal cell carcinoma. This CDR3 is CASSDGATNEKLFF. CDR3 in DNA: TGTGCCAGTAGCGACGGTGCAACTAATGAAAAACTGTTTTTT. Full variable domain (missing parts from reference TRBV19 and TRBJ1-4): DGGITQSPKYLFRKEGQNVTLSCEQNLNHDAMYWYRQDPGQGLRLIYYSQIVNDFQKGDIAEGYSVSREKKESFPLTVTSAQKNPTAFYLCASSDGATNEKLFFGSGTQLSVL.